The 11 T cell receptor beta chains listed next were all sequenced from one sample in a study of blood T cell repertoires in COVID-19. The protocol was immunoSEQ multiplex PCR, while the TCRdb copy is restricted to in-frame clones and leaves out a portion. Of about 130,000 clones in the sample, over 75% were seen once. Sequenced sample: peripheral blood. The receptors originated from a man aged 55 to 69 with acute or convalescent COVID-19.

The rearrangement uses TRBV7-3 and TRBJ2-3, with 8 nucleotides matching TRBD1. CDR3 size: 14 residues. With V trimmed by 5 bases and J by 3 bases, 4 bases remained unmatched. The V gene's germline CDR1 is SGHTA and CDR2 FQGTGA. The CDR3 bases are TGTGCCAGCAGCCTGGACAGGGTTACAGATACGCAGTATTTT. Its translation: CASSLDRVTDTQYF.

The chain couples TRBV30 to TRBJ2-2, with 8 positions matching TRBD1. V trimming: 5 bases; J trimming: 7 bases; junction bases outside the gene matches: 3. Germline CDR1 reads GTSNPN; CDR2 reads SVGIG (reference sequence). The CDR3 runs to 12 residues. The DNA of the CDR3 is TGTGCCTGGGGACAGGGTGGCGGGGAGCTGTTTTTT. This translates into CAWGQGGGELFF.

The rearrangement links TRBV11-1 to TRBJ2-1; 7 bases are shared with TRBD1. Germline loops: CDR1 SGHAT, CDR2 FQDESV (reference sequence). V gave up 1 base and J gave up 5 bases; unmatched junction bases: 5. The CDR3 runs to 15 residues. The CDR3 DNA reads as TGTGCCAGCAGCTTAGGACAGGGCCGTGACAATGAGCAGTTCTTC. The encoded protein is CASSLGQGRDNEQFF. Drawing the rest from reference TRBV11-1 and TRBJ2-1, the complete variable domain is EAEVAQSPRYKITEKSQAVAFWCDPISGHATLYWYRQILGQGPELLVQFQDESVVDDSQLPKDRFSAERLKGVDSTLKIQPAELGDSAMYLCASSLGQGRDNEQFFGPGTRLTVL.

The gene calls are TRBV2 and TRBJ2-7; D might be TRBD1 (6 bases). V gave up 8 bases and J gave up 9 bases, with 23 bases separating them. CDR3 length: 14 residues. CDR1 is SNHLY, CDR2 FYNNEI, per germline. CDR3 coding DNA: TGTGCCAGCGCTCGGGACAATGTTAACTCGGGGCAGTACTTC. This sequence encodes CASARDNVNSGQYF.

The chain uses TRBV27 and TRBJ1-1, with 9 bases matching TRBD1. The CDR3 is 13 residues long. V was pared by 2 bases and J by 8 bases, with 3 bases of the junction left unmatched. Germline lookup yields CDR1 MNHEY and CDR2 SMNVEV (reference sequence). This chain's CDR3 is CASSLTTGGEAFF. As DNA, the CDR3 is TGTGCCAGCAGTTTAACCACAGGGGGCGAAGCTTTCTTT.

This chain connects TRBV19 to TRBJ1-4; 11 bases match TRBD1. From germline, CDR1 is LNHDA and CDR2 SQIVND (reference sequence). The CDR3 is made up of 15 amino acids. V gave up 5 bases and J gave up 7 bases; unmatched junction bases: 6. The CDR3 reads CASSARTGGGEKLFF. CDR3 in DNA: TGTGCCAGTAGTGCGAGGACAGGGGGCGGTGAAAAACTGTTTTTT.

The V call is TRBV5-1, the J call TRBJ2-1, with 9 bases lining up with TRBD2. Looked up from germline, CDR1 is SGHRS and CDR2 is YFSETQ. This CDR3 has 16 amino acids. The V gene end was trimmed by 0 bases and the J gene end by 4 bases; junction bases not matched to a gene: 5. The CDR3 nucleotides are TGCGCCAGCAGCTTGGAGGGTAGCGGGAGATACAATGAGCAGTTCTTC. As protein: CASSLEGSGRYNEQFF.

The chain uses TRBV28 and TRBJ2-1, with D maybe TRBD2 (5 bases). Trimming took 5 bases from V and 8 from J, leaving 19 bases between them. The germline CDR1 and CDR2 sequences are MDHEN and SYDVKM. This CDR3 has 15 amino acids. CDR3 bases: TGTGCCAGCAGTCCTCGGACTGGAAGACGTGATGAGCAGTTCTTC. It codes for CASSPRTGRRDEQFF. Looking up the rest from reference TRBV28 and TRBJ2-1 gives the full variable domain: DVKVTQSSRYLVKRTGEKVFLECVQDMDHENMFWYRQDPGLGLRLIYFSYDVKMKEKGDIPEGYSVSREKKERFSLILESASTNQTSMYLCASSPRTGRRDEQFFGPGTRLTVL.

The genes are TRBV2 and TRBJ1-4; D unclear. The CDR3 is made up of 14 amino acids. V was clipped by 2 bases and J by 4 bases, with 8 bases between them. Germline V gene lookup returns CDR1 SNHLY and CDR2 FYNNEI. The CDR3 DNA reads TGTGCCAGCAGTGAAACTCAGGTTAATGAAAAACTGTTTTTT. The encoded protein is CASSETQVNEKLFF.

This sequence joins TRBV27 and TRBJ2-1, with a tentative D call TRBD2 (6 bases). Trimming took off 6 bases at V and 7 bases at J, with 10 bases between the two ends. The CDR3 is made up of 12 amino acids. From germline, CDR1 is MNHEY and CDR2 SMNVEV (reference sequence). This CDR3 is CASRPEGNEQFF. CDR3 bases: TGTGCCAGCAGGCCGGAGGGTAATGAGCAGTTCTTC.

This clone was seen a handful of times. The CDR3 spells CASSPQGAESNQPQHF. CDR3 DNA sequence: TGTGCCAGCTCACCACAGGGGGCTGAGAGCAATCAGCCCCAGCATTTT. V gene TRBV18 combines with J gene TRBJ1-5, with 7 bases aligning to TRBD1. J lost 1 base, V lost 1 base, and 4 bases had no gene match. Germline V CDR1 and CDR2: KGHSH, LQKENI. There are 16 residues in the CDR3.